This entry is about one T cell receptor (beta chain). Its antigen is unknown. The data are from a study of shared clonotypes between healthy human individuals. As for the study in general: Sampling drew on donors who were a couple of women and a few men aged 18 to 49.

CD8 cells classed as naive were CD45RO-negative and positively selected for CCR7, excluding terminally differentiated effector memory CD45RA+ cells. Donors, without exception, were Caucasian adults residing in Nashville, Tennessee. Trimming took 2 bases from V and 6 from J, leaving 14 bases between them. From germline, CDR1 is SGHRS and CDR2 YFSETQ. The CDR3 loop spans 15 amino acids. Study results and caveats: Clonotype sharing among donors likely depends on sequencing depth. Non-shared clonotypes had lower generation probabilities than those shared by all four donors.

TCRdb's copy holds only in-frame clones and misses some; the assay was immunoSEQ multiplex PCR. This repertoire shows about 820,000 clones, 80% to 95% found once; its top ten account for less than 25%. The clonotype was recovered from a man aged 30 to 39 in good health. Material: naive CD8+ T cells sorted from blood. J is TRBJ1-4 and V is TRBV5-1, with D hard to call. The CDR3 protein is CASSFYLGPDEKLFF. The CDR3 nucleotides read TGCGCCAGCAGCTTTTACTTAGGGCCGGATGAAAAACTGTTTTTT.